This T cell receptor beta chain was found in a study of T cells in localized non-small cell lung cancer. Germline values: CDR1 MDHEN, CDR2 SYDVKM. V lost 7 bases, J lost 4 bases, and 16 bases lay in between. The CDR3 contains 15 residues. Study-level points and caveats: Of the tissues analyzed, uninvolved adjacent lung showed maximal T cell clonality, greater than tumor. Because only a single region of the tumor was sequenced, heterogeneity remains possible. The study detected a median about 50 of the top 100 tumor clones in adjacent lung.

Turning to this clone: What it binds is not known.

The method was immunoSEQ multiplex PCR; TCRdb's version includes in-frame clones alone and lacks a portion of them. The sample lists about 57,000 clones, approximately 90% seen once, with around 20% in the top ten. The sequencing here drew on peripheral blood, taken before any cancer treatment. The chain recombines TRBV28 with TRBJ1-4, with no clear D. This sequence originates from a man aged 40 to 75 with stage I lung adenocarcinoma. The CDR3 loop reads CASKERAANNEKLFF. DNA of the CDR3: TGTGCCAGCAAAGAAAGGGCAGCCAATAATGAAAAACTGTTTTTT.